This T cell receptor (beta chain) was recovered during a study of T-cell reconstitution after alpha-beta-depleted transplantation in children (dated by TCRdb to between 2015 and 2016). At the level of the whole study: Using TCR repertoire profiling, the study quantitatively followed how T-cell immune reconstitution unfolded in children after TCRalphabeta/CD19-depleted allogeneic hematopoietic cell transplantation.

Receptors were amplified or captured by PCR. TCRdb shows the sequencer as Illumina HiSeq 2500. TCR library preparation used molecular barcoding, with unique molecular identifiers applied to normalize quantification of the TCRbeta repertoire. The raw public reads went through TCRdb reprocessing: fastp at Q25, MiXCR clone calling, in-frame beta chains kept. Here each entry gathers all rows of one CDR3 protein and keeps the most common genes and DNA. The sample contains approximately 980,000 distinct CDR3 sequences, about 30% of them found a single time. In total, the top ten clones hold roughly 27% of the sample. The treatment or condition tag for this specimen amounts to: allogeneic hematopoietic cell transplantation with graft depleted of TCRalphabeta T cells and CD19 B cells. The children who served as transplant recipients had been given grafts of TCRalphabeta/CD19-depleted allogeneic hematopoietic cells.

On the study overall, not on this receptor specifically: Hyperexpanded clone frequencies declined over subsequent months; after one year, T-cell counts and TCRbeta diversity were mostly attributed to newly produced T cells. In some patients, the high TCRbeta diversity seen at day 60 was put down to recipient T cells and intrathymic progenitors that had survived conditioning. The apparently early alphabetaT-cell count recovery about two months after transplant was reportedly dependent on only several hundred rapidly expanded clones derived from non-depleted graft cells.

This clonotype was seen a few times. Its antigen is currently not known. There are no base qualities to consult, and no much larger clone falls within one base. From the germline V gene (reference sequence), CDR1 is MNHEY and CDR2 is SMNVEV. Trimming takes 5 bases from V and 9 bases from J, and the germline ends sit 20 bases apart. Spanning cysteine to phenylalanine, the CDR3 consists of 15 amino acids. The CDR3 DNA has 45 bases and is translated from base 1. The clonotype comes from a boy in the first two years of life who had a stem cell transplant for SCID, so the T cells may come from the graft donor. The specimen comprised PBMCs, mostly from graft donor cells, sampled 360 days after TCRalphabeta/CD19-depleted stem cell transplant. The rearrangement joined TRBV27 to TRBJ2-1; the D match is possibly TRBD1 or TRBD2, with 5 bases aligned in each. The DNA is TGTGCCAGCAGTCTACAGGTCCCCATAGCGAGTGAGCAGTTCTTC. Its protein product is CASSLQVPIASEQFF.